This TCR beta chain was obtained from a study of T cell clonotyping in hematopoietic cell transplantation. Study-level information: Recipient samples before transplant were obtained post-cytoreduction.

Specified time point: recipient sample about 28 days before transplant, after cytoreduction. Recipients were bled about 28 days pretransplant and at posttransplant days 30, 100, 180. Measured with immunoSEQ multiplex PCR; TCRdb has only the in-frame clones, and not every one. The table lists some 9,600 clones, around 90% of them singletons. Study-level points and caveats: CD4 and CD8 repertoire contributions could not be separated without sorting. Broader posttransplant TCR repertoire diversity was predicted by graft donor and pretransplant recipient Inverse Simpson Index values.

In this sample, this clone turned up once. Its antigen is not known. The V end was cut by 5 bases, the J end by 4 bases, with 15 bases between. This CDR3 contains 14 residues. The germline V gene has CDR1 SGHDT and CDR2 YYEEEE. Here the sequenced sample was peripheral blood mononuclear cells, taken before stem cell transplant. The chain has TRBV5-6 and TRBJ2-5, with TRBD1 as a possible D gene (5 bases). This TCR came from a woman aged 45-59 years with chronic myeloid leukemia. Some clones in this sample may be carry-over from other donors' samples. Written as DNA, the CDR3 is TGTGCCAGCAGTTCCAGGGTATGGCCAGAGACCCAGTACTTC. Amino acids: CASSSRVWPETQYF. Combining the CDR3 with reference TRBV5-6 and TRBJ2-5 gives the whole variable domain DAGVTQSPTHLIKTRGQQVTLRCSPKSGHDTVSWYQQALGQGPQFIFQYYEEEERQRGNFPDRFSGHQFPNYSSELNVNALLLGDSALYLCASSSRVWPETQYFGPGTRLLVL.